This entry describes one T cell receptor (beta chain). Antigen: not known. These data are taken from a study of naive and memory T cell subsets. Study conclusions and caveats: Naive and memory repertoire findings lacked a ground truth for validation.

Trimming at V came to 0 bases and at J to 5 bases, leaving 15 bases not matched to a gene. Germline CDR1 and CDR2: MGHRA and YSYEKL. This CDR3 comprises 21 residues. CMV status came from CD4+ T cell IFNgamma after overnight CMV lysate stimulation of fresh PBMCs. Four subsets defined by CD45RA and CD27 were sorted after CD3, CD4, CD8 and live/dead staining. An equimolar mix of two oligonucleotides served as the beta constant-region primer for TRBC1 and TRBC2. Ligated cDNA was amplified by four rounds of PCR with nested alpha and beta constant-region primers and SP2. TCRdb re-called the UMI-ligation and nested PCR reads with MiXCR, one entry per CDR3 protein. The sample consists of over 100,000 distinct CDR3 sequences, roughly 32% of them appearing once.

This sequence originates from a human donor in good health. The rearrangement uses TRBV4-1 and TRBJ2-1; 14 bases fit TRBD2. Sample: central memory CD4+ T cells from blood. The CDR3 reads CASSQDIWGLAGAGEDNEQFF. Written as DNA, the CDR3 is TGCGCCAGCAGCCAAGATATCTGGGGACTAGCGGGGGCCGGGGAGGACAATGAGCAGTTCTTC.